The T cell receptor beta chain under discussion was sequenced for a study of spatial heterogeneity in lung cancer. Study-wide findings and caveats: Tumor TCRs that were ubiquitous and expanded showed up in blood more at resection than follow-up.

Time point given: sample taken at primary tumor resection. Frozen PBMC, nontumor lung or tumor provided whole RNA, which was sequenced unsorted. This clonotype was observed a few times. Its antigen is not identified. TCRdb analysed the 5' RACE reads with MiXCR anew, one entry per CDR3 protein. The data hold about 45,000 distinct CDR3 sequences, with 6.8% observed a single time. V lost 5 bases to trimming and J lost 6 bases, with 17 bases between them. Germline-derived CDR1 and CDR2 are DFQATT and SNEGSKA (reference sequence). CDR3 length: 13 residues. The source of this sequence is a female donor with early-stage non-small cell lung cancer. The chain couples TRBV20-1 to TRBJ2-7; tentatively, D is TRBD1 (6 bases). Material: PBMCs, obtained at surgery. The CDR3 loop reads CSAGPYRESEQYF. CDR3 in DNA: TGCAGTGCTGGCCCGTACAGGGAGAGCGAGCAGTACTTC.